The source of this TCR beta chain is a study of naive and memory T cell subsets (dated by TCRdb to about 2017). For the study in its entirety: Sorted naive and memory T cell subsets from peripheral blood were analyzed in the study using a UMI-based, open-source pipeline for TCR alpha and beta sequencing. IgG serology results and the functional CMV T cell responses were in complete agreement. RNA was DNase-treated and reverse transcribed with TCR constant-region primers, mostly using SuperScript III. General study outcomes and caveats: TCR abundance followed a power law with an exponent that was different for naive and memory subsets but consistent across the three individuals. RNA-based TCR counts may be affected by expression changes linked to T cell activation and differentiation. A few larger clonotypes were present in naive repertoires, especially CD8 naive repertoires, and these clonotypes were possibly memory cells re-expressing CD45RA. The repertoire findings for the naive and memory subsets could not be validated against a ground truth, as none was available. Single alpha or beta chain sequences, rather than paired alpha/beta receptors, were used to define clonotypes. Gini index rose and Shannon and inverse Simpson diversity fell from naive through CM, EM and EMRA in both CD4 and CD8 cells. After error correction, only a single occurrence was seen for over 90% of naive TCR sequences, so much steeper abundance distributions were produced than in memory subsets.

CDR1 and CDR2 were assigned from the germline V gene (reference sequence) as DFQATT and SNEGSKA. Compared with germline, V lacks 5 bases and J lacks 4 bases; bases without a gene match: 4. From its cysteine to its phenylalanine, the CDR3 spans 13 amino acids. This entry keeps only the CDR3 DNA: 39 bases, framed from base 1. The library was prepared using UMI-ligation and nested PCR. To cover both TRBC1 and TRBC2, the beta constant-region primer consisted of an equimolar mix of two oligonucleotides. The ligated cDNA went through four rounds of PCR with nested alpha and beta constant-region primers together with the SP2 primer. A single-stranded oligonucleotide bearing the SP2 primer plus a 12-nucleotide UMI was ligated onto the 3' end of the cDNA by T4 RNA ligase 1. The ligation reaction was kept at 16 degrees C for about 19-25 hours. PCR2 was typically run as a SYBR Green qPCR and stopped at a predetermined threshold to prevent over-amplification. Apart from the first purification, every purification step used Agencourt AMPure XP magnetic beads. Libraries were quantified by Qubit and checked on a TapeStation, where a main peak was expected near 650 bp. Pooled libraries were sequenced on an Illumina MiSeq using v2 2x251 paired-end kits, and typically roughly 1-2.1 million reads were obtained per sample. Each sample's library went into the pool at around 4 nM, and roughly 5-7.5% PhiX was added to help with cluster recognition. As for how the authors treated the data: Using tag matching that tolerated one base-pair mismatch, Decombinator assigned V and J genes to FASTQ reads that had been processed by Demultiplexor. Collapsinator used UMIs to correct both sequencing errors and frequency errors arising from PCR heterogeneity. TCRs were translated and CDR3s were extracted from the conserved cysteine to the FGXG phenylalanine by CDR3Translator, with non-productive sequences being flagged. Repertoires were subsampled to equal numbers of UMI-defined TCRs before Gini, Shannon entropy and inverse Simpson indices were calculated. Within the linear range, a power law was fitted to clonotype abundance distributions using maximum likelihood. Similar UMI counts, unique TCR numbers and clonal distributions were obtained with the pipeline and with MIGEC on one naive CD8 sample. One analysis removed from the naive repertoire any naive TCRs that were also found in any memory subset from the same donor. The repertoires were searched for 6,000 to 9,500 CMV-associated CDR3 sequences that had been compiled from VDJdb and a published dataset. TCRdb cleaned the public reads at Q25 with fastp, built clones with MiXCR and kept in-frame beta chains. Identical CDR3 proteins give one entry, which carries the most common genes and DNA. TCRdb's processing, not the authors' own work, is the source of the V and J calls. The sample table lists under 150,000 distinct CDR3 sequences, approximately 20% of them with a count of one. Clones ranked in the top ten supply more than 0.6% of the sample.

TCR alpha and beta chain libraries were amplified separately from the second PCR step onward. To determine each donor's CMV status, fresh PBMCs were stimulated overnight with CMV viral lysate, and IFNgamma production from CD4+ T cells was then assessed. CD4 T cells were positively selected with Miltenyi beads, followed by positive selection of CD8 T cells from the CD4-negative fraction. Cells were stained for CD3, CD4, CD8, CD45RA, CD27 and a live/dead dye and were sorted on a BD Aria II into four subsets based on CD45RA and CD27. Blood came from a few healthy volunteers, each fractionated into CD4 and CD8 T cells and then into four differentiation subsets. About 120 ml of peripheral blood was taken from each donor, and PBMC were separated by density-gradient centrifugation on Ficoll-Paque PLUS. The sorted cells were lysed in RLT buffer, after which RNA was extracted using a Qiagen RNeasy kit and kept at -80 degrees C.

This clonotype was detected only a few times. There is no known antigen for this receptor. Base qualities are not recorded, but no much larger clone differs from it by a single base. The sample consisted of naive CD8+ T cells from blood. The label giving this sample's cell subset or site can be read as: naive T cells, CD45RA high CD27+. This TCR came from a human donor in good health. The chain is assembled from TRBV20-1 and TRBJ2-7, with 11 middle bases fitting TRBD2. Here the CDR3 is given as CSALTSGAYEQYF. The nucleotide sequence is TGCAGTGCTTTGACTAGCGGGGCTTACGAGCAGTACTTC.